Listed here is a single TCR beta chain. The data were taken from a study of blood T cell repertoires in COVID-19. Study in general: COVID-19 samples from acute and convalescent phases originated in the United States, Italy and Spain.

The CDR3 contains 12 residues. Germline V gene sequence: CDR1 MNHEY, CDR2 SMNVEV (reference sequence). V was cut by 7 bases and J by 10 bases, with 11 bases left in between. Original data processing: Reference gene primers were amplified, and this amplification served to estimate nucleated cell counts. The method was immunoSEQ multiplex PCR; TCRdb's version includes in-frame clones alone and lacks a portion of them. The V and J calls and clone size come from that table; D and trimming were worked out from the DNA. This sample carries 150,000 or so clones, roughly 84% of them seen once, and the ten largest clones take approximately 8%.

The source of this sequence is a woman aged 55-75 years with acute or convalescent COVID-19. This rearrangement joins TRBV27 to TRBJ1-6; D gene ambiguous. The sample was peripheral blood. The CDR3 region has the DNA TGTGCCAGCACCGACGGGTCGTCACCCCTCCACTTT. It is translated as CASTDGSSPLHF.